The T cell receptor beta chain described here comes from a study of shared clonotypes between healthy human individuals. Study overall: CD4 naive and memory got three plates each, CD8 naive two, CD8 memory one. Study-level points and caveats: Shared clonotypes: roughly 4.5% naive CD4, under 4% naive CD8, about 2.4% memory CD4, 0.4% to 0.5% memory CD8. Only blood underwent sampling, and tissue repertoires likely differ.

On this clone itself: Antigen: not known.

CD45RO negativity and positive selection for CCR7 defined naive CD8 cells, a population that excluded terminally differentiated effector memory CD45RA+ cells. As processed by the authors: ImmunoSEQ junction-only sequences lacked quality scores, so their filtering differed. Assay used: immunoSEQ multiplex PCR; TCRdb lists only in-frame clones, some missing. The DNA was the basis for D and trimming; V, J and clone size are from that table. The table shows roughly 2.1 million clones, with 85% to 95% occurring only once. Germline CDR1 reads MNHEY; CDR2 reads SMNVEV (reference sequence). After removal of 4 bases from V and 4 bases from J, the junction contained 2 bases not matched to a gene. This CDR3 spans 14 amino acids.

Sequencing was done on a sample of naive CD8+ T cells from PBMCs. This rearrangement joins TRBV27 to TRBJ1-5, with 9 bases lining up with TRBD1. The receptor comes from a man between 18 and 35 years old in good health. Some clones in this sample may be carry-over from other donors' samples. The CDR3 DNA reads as TGTGCCAGCAGTTGGACAGGGGAAAATCAGCCCCAGCATTTT. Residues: CASSWTGENQPQHF.